Following are 20 T cell receptor beta chains from one sample sequenced in a study of blood T cells in healthy people across ages. Primed by a sample-barcoded 5' primer and a J-beta primer mix, a second PCR proceeded for about 6 to 11 cycles. One entry per CDR3 protein, called by TCRdb with MiXCR from the 5' RACE reads. Of about a million distinct CDR3 sequences listed, roughly 50% are singletons. The specimen sequenced was blood. These receptor sequences come from a man aged 25 to 45 in good health.

This clonotype was seen once. The chain is built from TRBV28 and TRBJ2-5; D remains ambiguous. The J call may be faulty, since TRBJ2-7 better matches the DNA end. CDR3 size: 15 residues. Germline CDR1 and CDR2: MDHEN and SYDVKM. CDR3 bases: TGTGCCAGCAGTTTAAAGATTCCCGGGTCCTACGAGCAGTACTTC. Encoded protein: CASSLKIPGSYEQYF.

This clonotype was recorded once. V is TRBV4-3 and J is TRBJ2-1, with TRBD2 as a possible D gene (5 bases). In germline, CDR1 is LGHNA, CDR2 YSLEER. Between the trimmed V and J ends, which lost 4 bases and 0 bases, there was a span of 16 bases. This CDR3 comprises 17 residues. The CDR3 region is CASSPYSDGNSYNEQFF. CDR3 coding DNA: TGCGCCAGCAGCCCATATTCTGACGGGAACTCCTACAATGAGCAGTTCTTC.

V usage is TRBV12-3 or TRBV12-4 and J usage is TRBJ1-2; TRBD1 is a possible D gene (5 bases). Deletions cut 0 bases from V and 7 bases from J, with 9 bases between. The CDR3 spans 13 residues. This CDR3 reads CASSLAGDAGYTF. Written as DNA, the CDR3 is TGTGCCAGCAGTTTAGCAGGGGATGCTGGCTACACCTTC.

This clonotype has ten or more counts. A much larger clone differs from this one at a single base, so this may be a read error. This rearrangement joins TRBV9 to TRBJ2-1, with D hard to call. The better agreement between TRBJ2-7 and the DNA end casts doubt on the J call. Germline V gene data show CDR1 as SGDLS and CDR2 as YYNGEE. The CDR3 covers 15 residues. The CDR3 sequence is CASSSDPLAYNEQYF. DNA of the CDR3: TGTGCCAGCAGCTCCGACCCTCTGGCCTACAATGAGCAGTACTTC.

V and J are TRBV7-9 and TRBJ1-3; D perhaps matches TRBD1 (5 bases). Trimming stripped 1 base from V and 4 bases from J, with 11 bases between. This CDR3 contains 15 residues. Looked up from germline, CDR1 is SEHNR and CDR2 is FQNEAQ (reference sequence). CDR3 sequence: CASSLDAGTGNTIYF. The DNA for the CDR3 is TGTGCCAGCAGCTTAGACGCAGGGACGGGAAACACCATATATTTT.

This clonotype showed up many times. V is TRBV7-2 and J is TRBJ2-7, with D tentatively TRBD1 (6 bases). The CDR3 runs to 14 residues. V gave up 4 bases and J gave up 3 bases, with 13 bases separating them. Germline CDR1 reads SGHTA; CDR2 reads FQGNSA. This CDR3 is CASSSLDSFYEQYF. The CDR3 coding sequence is TGTGCCAGCAGCTCTTTGGACAGTTTCTACGAGCAGTACTTC.

This clonotype was seen more than once but under ten times. The rearrangement joins TRBV28 to TRBJ1-1; D is perhaps TRBD1 (5 bases). The CDR3 consists of 14 residues. Trimming took off 6 bases at V and 7 bases at J, with 18 bases between the two ends. CDR1 is MDHEN and CDR2 is SYDVKM in the germline V gene. The CDR3 loop is CASRLVAGRSEAFF. The CDR3 DNA reads TGTGCCAGCAGGCTAGTGGCAGGGAGGAGTGAAGCTTTCTTT.

CDR3 sequence reads: CASSLEGTSYNEQYF. The CDR3 nucleotides are TGTGCCAGCAGTCTAGAGGGGACGTCCTACAATGAGCAGTACTTC. This chain uses TRBV6-2 or TRBV6-3 with TRBJ2-1, with D perhaps assigned TRBD1 or TRBD2 (5 bases each). The J call may be incorrect, as the DNA end agrees better with TRBJ2-7. The CDR3 runs to 15 residues. Germline V gene lookup returns CDR1 MNHEY and CDR2 SVGEGT.

V gene TRBV28 combines with J gene TRBJ2-3; D is possibly TRBD1 or TRBD2 (6 bases each). Germline V lookup: CDR1 MDHEN, CDR2 SYDVKM. This CDR3 has 17 amino acids. Trimming stripped 9 bases from V and 1 base from J, with 23 bases between. The CDR3, as DNA: TGTGCCAGTCCCGGGCGCGGGACACAATTAGGCACAGATACGCAGTATTTT. Protein: CASPGRGTQLGTDTQYF.

This clonotype was seen a single time. The chain uses TRBV25-1 and TRBJ1-1, with 9 bases identical to TRBD1. From germline, CDR1 is MGHDK and CDR2 SYGVNS. The trim removed 4 bases at V and 11 bases at J, leaving 5 bases unmatched. The CDR3 is 12 amino acids. CDR3 amino acids: CASSVRDRDAFF. The CDR3 DNA follows: TGTGCCAGCAGTGTCCGGGACAGGGATGCTTTCTTT.

The V gene is TRBV20-1, the J gene TRBJ2-4; D is perhaps TRBD2 (6 bases). The V and J ends lost 4 bases and 3 bases respectively, with 16 bases between them. CDR1 DFQATT and CDR2 SNEGSKA come from the germline V gene (reference sequence). The CDR3 loop spans 15 amino acids. CDR3 nucleotides: TGCAGTGCTATACCTCTGGGGGGTGTCAAAAACATTCAGTACTTC. Translating it yields CSAIPLGGVKNIQYF.

V gene TRBV4-1 combines with J gene TRBJ1-5; 7 bases match TRBD1. The CDR3 extends over 17 amino acids. The trim removed 3 bases at V and 1 base at J, leaving 9 bases unmatched. Per the germline V gene, CDR1 is MGHRA and CDR2 is YSYEKL. The CDR3 region has the DNA TGCGCCAGCAGCCAGGATCCGACAGGGATAAGCAATCAGCCCCAGCATTTT. Its translation is CASSQDPTGISNQPQHF.

CDR3 sequence reads: CASSLEDGLTYGQYF. DNA of the CDR3: TGCGCCAGCAGCTTAGAGGACGGCTTGACCTACGGGCAGTACTTC. V is TRBV5-1 and J is TRBJ2-4; no clear D. The V end lost 2 bases, the J end lost 13 bases, and 22 bases lay between the germline ends. Per the germline V gene, CDR1 is SGHRS and CDR2 is YFSETQ. This CDR3 comprises 15 residues.

The J gene is TRBJ2-5, the V gene TRBV28; 9 positions agree with TRBD2. The length of the CDR3 is 16 residues. V shed 8 bases and J 4 bases; nucleotides not matched to a gene: 14. Germline V gene lookup returns CDR1 MDHEN and CDR2 SYDVKM. The CDR3 region has the DNA TGTGCCAGCGGCTTCCTGGGCGGGGGGGCCTCAGAGACCCAGTACTTC. Translated, it gives CASGFLGGGASETQYF.

The rearrangement uses TRBV27 and TRBJ2-1, with 9 bases aligning to TRBD2. Germline V CDR1 and CDR2: MNHEY, SMNVEV (reference sequence). The V gene end was trimmed by 6 bases and the J gene end by 10 bases; junction bases not matched to a gene: 10. CDR3 size: 14 residues. In DNA form, the CDR3 reads TGTGCCAGCAGAAGCGGGGGGCCAGGTGGGGAGCAGTTCTTC. This translates into CASRSGGPGGEQFF.

The chain carries TRBV4-2 and TRBJ2-1, with 8 positions matching TRBD2. TRBJ2-7 matches the DNA end more closely, so the J call is doubtful. The CDR3 extends over 15 amino acids. CDR1 LGHNA and CDR2 YNFKEQ come from the germline V gene. Here the CDR3 DNA reads TGTGCCAGCAGCCCAGAGCGGGGGCGACACAATGAGCAGTACTTC. Translating gives CASSPERGRHNEQYF.

This clonotype has more than one count but fewer than ten. This rearrangement joins TRBV29-1 to TRBJ2-1; D is undetermined. The length of the CDR3 is 13 residues. Germline V gene lookup returns CDR1 SQVTM and CDR2 ANQGSEA. In DNA form, the CDR3 reads TGCACCTCAAGGGTAGAAAGTCGGAATGAGCAGTTCTTC. It specifies CTSRVESRNEQFF.

This clonotype appeared a few times. This chain uses TRBV24-1 with TRBJ1-6; D unclear. The germline CDR1 and CDR2 sequences are KGHDR and SFDVKD. The V gene lost 7 bases and the J gene lost 7 bases, with 13 bases spanning the gap. The CDR3 is made up of 14 amino acids. Written as DNA, the CDR3 is TGTGCCACCAGGGCCGCAGAGAGGAATTCACCCCTCCACTTT. Its protein is CATRAAERNSPLHF.

The chain uses TRBV4-3 and TRBJ1-4, with D unclear. Germline CDR1 reads LGHNA; CDR2 reads YSLEER. V lost 1 base and J lost 7, with 13 bases in between. This CDR3 has 15 residues. Here the CDR3 DNA reads TGCGCCAGCAGCCAAGGCGGCGGGGTGGTTGAAAAACTGTTTTTT. It specifies CASSQGGGVVEKLFF.

The chain has TRBV3-1 and TRBJ2-5; D is tentatively TRBD1 or TRBD2 (5 bases each). Trimming stripped 2 bases from V and 11 bases from J, with 12 bases between. This CDR3 spans 12 amino acids. Germline values: CDR1 LGHDT, CDR2 YNNKEL (reference sequence). CDR3 sequence reads: CASSQSLREQYF. Here the CDR3 DNA reads TGTGCCAGCAGCCAATCCCTCAGGGAGCAGTACTTC.